What follows describes a single TCR beta chain. No antigen is known for it. It has no much larger one-base neighbor in the sample; base qualities were not kept. TCRbeta CDR3 regions were amplified from genomic DNA by means of the immunoSEQ Assay, a bias-controlled multiplex PCR. In the authors' own workflow: The number of nucleated cells in each sample was estimated from the amplification of reference gene primers within the assay. To quantify the absolute abundance of each unique TCRbeta CDR3 rearrangement, sequence reads were collapsed and filtered. For each sample, productive Simpson clonality was calculated as the square root of Simpson's diversity index over productive rearrangements. The immuneACCESS repertoire file appears here via TCRdb, limited to in-frame rearrangements. These files lack a portion of the clones; in checked studies, under half of the deficit traces to unresolved V genes, and the cause of the others is not known. For V, J and clone size, that table is used; D and trimming come from the DNA. The sample table records hundreds of thousands of clones; about nine tenths of these occur just once. Together, the top ten hold around 6.6% of the sample.

This entry belongs to a study of blood T cell repertoires in COVID-19 (dated by TCRdb to 2020 to 2021). A note on the overall study: Samples covering the acute and convalescent phases of COVID-19 were provided by collaborators in the United States, Italy and Spain. The material from the prospective study consisted of cDNA or gDNA derived from T cells, B-cell-depleted T cells, or PBMCs. Subjects who had been exposed to COVID-19, were actively infected with it, or had recovered from it provided the deeply sampled blood TCRbeta repertoires that made up the dataset. The repertoires were made available in a free public database intended to serve as a resource for research on the immune response to SARS-CoV-2. The samples were drawn from the first 160 participants of the ongoing ImmuneRACE study and from 1,254 subjects provided by 6 global collaborators. The sample metadata nearly always contained a de-identified subject ID, COVID-19 status, age in years and sex. HLA class I and class II types, where available, came from metadata supplied by the sample provider rather than from assay-based typing. Summary of the overall study and its limitations: How much clinical and demographic metadata was included differed by source and by participant, and the metadata was provided uncurated.

One collaborating source in Seattle enrolled patients during active infection and followed them longitudinally through the course of disease. Each collaborating institution followed its own protocols to collect whole blood in K2EDTA tubes. Collaborator samples were shipped for TCRbeta analysis as frozen whole blood, isolated PBMCs, or DNA extracted from either sample type. The CDR3, from cysteine to phenylalanine, totals 17 residues. Just CDR3 DNA is preserved here, 51 bases in frame from base 1. Trimming costs V 0 bases and J 0 bases, and their ends lie 13 bases apart. As encoded in the germline V gene (reference sequence), CDR1 is LNHNV while CDR2 is YYDKDF.

This TCR was recovered from a woman aged 25 to 39 with COVID-19, enrolled during active disease. The sequencing input was peripheral blood. This chain joins TRBV15 to TRBJ2-3, with TRBD2 perhaps the D gene, on 6 matching bases. The CDR3 amino acid sequence is: CATSRDAGLSSTDTQYF. The DNA is as follows: TGTGCCACCAGCAGAGATGCGGGGCTCAGTAGCACAGATACGCAGTATTTT.